This entry lists 30 T cell receptor beta chains sequenced from one sample in a study of T-cell reconstitution after alpha-beta-depleted transplantation in children. As it was prepared, the TCRbeta library received unique molecular identifiers. TCRdb re-called the PCR reads through MiXCR, storing one row per CDR3 protein. The repertoire includes fewer than 250,000 distinct CDR3 sequences, around 7.8% of them detected once, and 6.3% sits in the top ten. Source: PBMCs, mostly from graft donor cells, taken 180 days after TCRalphabeta/CD19-depleted stem cell transplant. The receptors here all came from a male patient between 10 and 17 years old who had a stem cell transplant for acute lymphoblastic leukemia, so the T cells may come from the graft donor.

This clonotype was observed many times. The chain links TRBV2 to TRBJ2-2; 7 positions agree with TRBD2. Germline-derived CDR1 and CDR2 are SNHLY and FYNNEI. The CDR3 length is 15 residues. Trimming at V came to 6 bases and at J to 6 bases, leaving 10 bases not matched to a gene. The CDR3 DNA follows: TGTGCCAGCAGCCCTGAAACTAGCGCTGCCGGGGAGCTGTTTTTT. Protein sequence: CASSPETSAAGELFF.

The chain has TRBV6-1 and TRBJ2-6, with a weak D call TRBD1 (6 bases). This CDR3 comprises 16 residues. Germline CDR1 MNHNS, CDR2 SASEGT. With 3 bases removed from V and 1 base from J, the gap between germline ends came to 10 bases. The CDR3 DNA follows: TGTGCCAGCAGTGACCCTAGGGGGTCTGGGGCCAACGTCCTGACTTTC. As protein: CASSDPRGSGANVLTF.

V gene TRBV24-1 combines with J gene TRBJ2-7; possibly TRBD1 for D (6 bases). Germline loops: CDR1 KGHDR, CDR2 SFDVKD. This CDR3 is built from 14 residues. Trimming cost V 4 bases and J 5 bases, with 14 bases left between them. The CDR3 loop is CATSDRGPWDEQYF. CDR3 nucleotide sequence: TGTGCCACCAGTGACAGGGGACCCTGGGACGAGCAGTACTTC.

This clonotype has at least ten counts. This rearrangement joins TRBV11-2 to TRBJ1-1; no clear D gene. CDR1 is SGHAT and CDR2 is FQNNGV in the germline V gene. V lost 6 bases, J lost 5 bases, and 13 bases lay in between. The CDR3 is 13 amino acids. The CDR3 DNA reads as TGTGCCAGCAGGCGGGGAATCGGGACTGAAGCTTTCTTT. It specifies CASRRGIGTEAFF.

This clonotype has at least ten counts. V and J are TRBV29-1 and TRBJ2-3, with D unclear. The V end lost 8 bases, the J end lost 4 bases, and 19 bases lay between the germline ends. The CDR3 loop spans 14 amino acids. Germline assignment: CDR1 SQVTM and CDR2 ANQGSEA. The CDR3 region has the DNA TGCAGCCATATCCCCCTCCTCCCTCCAGATACGCAGTATTTT. It specifies CSHIPLLPPDTQYF.

This clonotype was observed at least ten times. The chain joins TRBV29-1 to TRBJ1-2, with a tentative D call TRBD1 (5 bases). The CDR3 has 13 residues. V lost 4 bases, J lost 4 bases, and 13 bases lay in between. Looked up from germline, CDR1 is SQVTM and CDR2 is ANQGSEA. CDR3 DNA sequence: TGCAGCGTTGGAGTATGGGACTCCTATGGCTACACCTTC. Amino acids: CSVGVWDSYGYTF.

This clonotype was recorded a few times. CDR3 nucleotides: TGTGCCACCGCCCCCGGGACCTTGGCTGGAAACACCATATATTTT. Translation: CATAPGTLAGNTIYF. The chain couples TRBV2 to TRBJ1-3; possible D gene TRBD1, 5 bases. The CDR3 loop spans 15 amino acids. Looked up from germline, CDR1 is SNHLY and CDR2 is FYNNEI. Trimming took off 10 bases at V and 2 bases at J, with 18 bases between the two ends.

In its sample, this clonotype was seen many times. The chain combines TRBV29-1 with TRBJ1-1, with TRBD1 matching 8 bases. CDR3 size: 13 residues. With V trimmed by 7 bases and J by 4 bases, 8 bases remained unmatched. CDR1 is SQVTM, CDR2 ANQGSEA, per germline. The CDR3, as DNA: TGCAGCGCAGGGGGCCCGGGAGGCACTGAAGCTTTCTTT. This codes for CSAGGPGGTEAFF.

Notes on this clonotype: This may be a read error, as it is one base from a much larger clone. V and J are TRBV5-1 and TRBJ2-7, with 8 nucleotides matching TRBD1. This CDR3 spans 15 amino acids. Germline assignment: CDR1 SGHRS and CDR2 YFSETQ. J was trimmed by 3 bases and V by 3 bases; bases with no gene match: 8. The CDR3 DNA is TGCGCCAGCAGCTCGACAGCGACAGGGGACTACGAGCAGTACTTC. Its protein product is CASSSTATGDYEQYF.

This clonotype was counted many times. The rearrangement links TRBV5-1 to TRBJ1-5; 9 bases match TRBD1. The length of the CDR3 is 14 residues. Germline-derived CDR1 and CDR2 are SGHRS and YFSETQ. Germline trimming cut 4 bases from V and 6 bases from J; bases unmatched to any gene: 5. The CDR3 region is CASSPGQGVQPQHF. The CDR3 nucleotides read TGCGCCAGCAGCCCGGGACAGGGTGTTCAGCCCCAGCATTTT.

In its sample, this clonotype was seen many times. This chain uses TRBV7-8 with TRBJ2-7, with TRBD1 matching 7 bases. The V gene's germline CDR1 is SGHVS and CDR2 FQNEAQ. Unmatched junction bases numbered 6, after V lost 4 bases and J lost 3 bases. This CDR3 contains 14 residues. CDR3 protein: CASSYPPGGYEQYF. Here the CDR3 DNA reads TGTGCCAGCAGCTACCCCCCAGGGGGCTACGAGCAGTACTTC.

This clonotype was counted many times. The chain employs TRBV20-1 and TRBJ1-5; a possible D gene is TRBD1 (5 bases). V lost 2 bases, J lost 1 base, and 9 bases lay in between. Germline V gene sequence: CDR1 DFQATT, CDR2 SNEGSKA (reference sequence). The CDR3 runs 14 residues. DNA for the CDR3: TGCAGTGCTAGAACCGGGACCAGCAATCAGCCCCAGCATTTT. It is translated as CSARTGTSNQPQHF.

This clonotype occurred many times. CDR3 protein: CASSPRGNIQYF. The DNA of the CDR3 is TGTGCCAGCTCACCACGCGGAAACATTCAGTACTTC. The chain combines TRBV18 with TRBJ2-4; D gene uncertain. The CDR3 has 12 amino acids. Trimming pared 1 base from V and 6 bases from J, leaving 4 bases between. Germline V gene lookup returns CDR1 KGHSH and CDR2 LQKENI.

A word on this clonotype: This clone may be a read error of a much larger clone one base away. The DNA for the CDR3 is TGTGCCAGCAGTACCGAACCGGGACTAGACAATGAGCACTTCTTC. Amino acids: CASSTEPGLDNEHFF. The chain has TRBV27 and TRBJ2-1; 8 bases agree with TRBD2. The CDR3 runs to 15 residues. Germline assignment: CDR1 MNHEY and CDR2 SMNVEV (reference sequence).

This clonotype was counted a few times. This chain uses TRBV20-1 with TRBJ1-4; D not certain. Germline V gives CDR1 DFQATT, CDR2 SNEGSKA (reference sequence). The CDR3 contains 17 residues. Between the trimmed V and J ends, which lost 1 base and 7 bases, there was a span of 22 bases. The CDR3, as DNA: TGCAGTGCTAGAGGGACCCCAGCCGCTTCAAATCTTGAAAAACTGTTTTTT. It codes for CSARGTPAASNLEKLFF.

In its sample, this clonotype was seen a few times. The rearrangement links TRBV5-5 to TRBJ2-1; 12 positions agree with TRBD2. CDR3 size: 15 residues. J gave up 9 bases and V 2 bases, and 6 bases lay outside the gene matches. The germline gives CDR1 SGHKS, CDR2 YYEKEE (reference sequence). This chain's CDR3 is CASSLRTSGVAEQFF. The CDR3 coding sequence is TGTGCCAGCAGCTTACGGACTAGCGGGGTTGCTGAGCAGTTCTTC.

This clonotype has a count of ten or more. The rearrangement joins TRBV7-3 to TRBJ2-3; D possibly uses TRBD1 or TRBD2 (5 bases each). Trimming took off 5 bases at V and 7 bases at J, with 13 bases between the two ends. From germline, CDR1 is SGHTA and CDR2 FQGTGA. The CDR3 is made up of 13 amino acids. Here the CDR3 reads CASSTGTAYTQYF. The CDR3 DNA is TGTGCCAGCAGCACCGGGACGGCTTATACGCAGTATTTT.

Many counts were recorded for this clonotype. This sequence joins TRBV5-1 and TRBJ2-3; TRBD1 agrees at 7 bases. Germline-derived CDR1 and CDR2 are SGHRS and YFSETQ. The V and J ends lost 3 bases and 5 bases, in that order; junction bases with no gene match: 9. CDR3 size: 15 residues. CDR3 DNA: TGCGCCAGCAGCTCCCTGACAGGGCCCATAGATACGCAGTATTTT. It translates to CASSSLTGPIDTQYF.

This clonotype has a count of ten or more. CDR3 in DNA: TGTGCCAGCAAACGGGAAGGGACATCCTACAATGAGCAGTTCTTC. It specifies CASKREGTSYNEQFF. The chain has TRBV28 and TRBJ2-1, with a tentative D call TRBD1 (6 bases). There are 15 residues in the CDR3. The V end was cut by 7 bases, the J end by 1 base, with 14 bases between. Germline V gives CDR1 MDHEN, CDR2 SYDVKM.

As regards this clonotype: A much larger clone sits a single nucleotide away, making a read error possible. V is TRBV7-2 and J is TRBJ1-1, with TRBD1 matching over 10 bases. Germline CDR1 is SGHTA and CDR2 is FQGNSA. The CDR3 consists of 16 residues. CDR3 bases: TGTGCCACCAGCCCCCGACAGGGGGCAGGGAACACTGAAGCTTTCTTT. Protein: CATSPRQGAGNTEAFF.

This clonotype appeared many times. The V and J genes are TRBV12-3 or TRBV12-4 and TRBJ2-7; weak D call: TRBD1 (6 bases). Trimming pared 6 bases from V and 6 bases from J, leaving 15 bases between. The CDR3 is made up of 13 amino acids. Written as DNA, the CDR3 is TGTGCCAGCAGCCAAAGGACAGTCGGCGAGCAGTACTTC. Protein product: CASSQRTVGEQYF.

On this clonotype: This may be a read error, as it is one base from a much larger clone. The chain links TRBV10-3 to TRBJ2-7; TRBD2 aligns across 12 bases. Germline lookup yields CDR1 ENHRY and CDR2 SYGVKD. The CDR3 is 17 amino acids. The CDR3 nucleotides read TGTGCCATCAGTGATGGGGGACTAGCGGGTCCGAAACACGAGCAGAACTTC. It encodes CAISDGGLAGPKHEQNF.

The V call is TRBV12-3 or TRBV12-4, the J call TRBJ1-1; TRBD1 agrees at 7 bases. There are 18 residues in the CDR3. The J segment lost 6 bases and the V segment lost 11 bases, leaving 27 bases of the junction unmatched. The DNA of the CDR3 is TGTGCCTTCAGGCCCGGACGGAGGGACAGTTCCGGGAGGGCTGAAGCTTTCTTT. As protein: CAFRPGRRDSSGRAEAFF.

This clonotype was counted between two and nine times. This sequence joins TRBV6-4 and TRBJ2-3, with TRBD2 identical over 10 bases. V shed 8 bases, J shed 3 bases, and the junction held 17 bases outside the gene matches. Germline loops: CDR1 MRHNA, CDR2 SNTAGT. The CDR3 contains 18 residues. The CDR3 DNA sequence: TGTGCCAGCCGCACGTGGGCTAGCGGGAGTTTTGGGACAGATACGCAGTATTTT. Amino acids: CASRTWASGSFGTDTQYF.

This clonotype was observed many times. Its ends do not fully match the called genes, so a read error is possible. The CDR3 reads CASSLSSSQPQHF. CDR3 nucleotide sequence: TGTGCCAGCAGTTTATCAAGCAGTCAGCCCCAGCATTTT. The gene calls are TRBV28 and TRBJ1-5; no definite D call. The germline gives CDR1 MDHEN, CDR2 SYDVKM. The CDR3 is made up of 13 amino acids. The complete variable domain, with remaining parts taken from reference TRBV28 and TRBJ1-5, reads DVKVTQSSRYLVKRTGEKVFLECVQDMDHENMFWYRQDPGLGLRLIYFSYDVKMKEKGDIPEGYSVSREKKERFSLILESASTNQTSMYLCASSLSSSQPQHFGDGTRLSIL.

This clonotype was detected many times. The V call is TRBV9, the J call TRBJ2-3; no clear D. This CDR3 is 12 amino acids long. Germline V lookup: CDR1 SGDLS, CDR2 YYNGEE. Trimming removed 1 base from V and 4 bases from J, with 4 bases in between. CDR3 in DNA: TGTGCCAGCAGCGTAAGTGCAGATACGCAGTATTTT. It codes for CASSVSADTQYF.

This clonotype was counted at least ten times. The chain links TRBV5-1 to TRBJ2-1; TRBD2 aligns across 10 bases. V lost 5 bases and J lost 4; bases outside the gene matches: 15. The CDR3 has 18 residues. CDR1 is SGHRS, CDR2 YFSETQ, per germline. Here the CDR3 DNA reads TGCGCCAGCAGTCCCGACAAGCGGGAGGGCCGGGGATACAATGAGCAGTTCTTC. It specifies CASSPDKREGRGYNEQFF.

This clonotype appeared many times. This chain joins TRBV20-1 and TRBJ1-5, with unresolved D. The germline V and J ends were trimmed by 6 bases and 1 base, with 19 bases remaining between them. The V gene's germline CDR1 is DFQATT and CDR2 SNEGSKA (reference sequence). There are 16 residues in the CDR3. CDR3: CSATPTGIVSNQPQHF. The CDR3 region has the DNA TGCAGTGCCACCCCTACCGGTATTGTCAGCAATCAGCCCCAGCATTTT.

The sample holds many counts of this clonotype. The chain uses TRBV7-2 and TRBJ1-6; D is possibly TRBD1 (5 bases). CDR1 is SGHTA, CDR2 FQGNSA, per germline. Trimming took off 4 bases at V and 10 bases at J, with 8 bases between the two ends. The CDR3 loop spans 12 amino acids. As DNA, the CDR3 is TGTGCCAGCAGCTCCCCAGGGTCACCCCTCCACTTT. Its translation is CASSSPGSPLHF.

This clonotype showed up many times. The V call is TRBV11-2, the J call TRBJ2-5, with D uncertain. V shed 0 bases and J shed 4 bases, with 12 bases lying between them. CDR1 is SGHAT, CDR2 FQNNGV, per germline. There are 15 residues in the CDR3. The CDR3: CASSLEASGVETQYF. DNA for the CDR3: TGTGCCAGCAGCTTAGAAGCTAGTGGGGTAGAGACCCAGTACTTC.